The next 22 T cell receptor beta chains were all read from a single sample in a study of T cell responses to AZD1222 COVID-19 vaccine (dated by TCRdb to about 2021). The sample's time point label is to be understood as: about 28 days (+/-7) after the second vaccine dose. The method behind the library was the immunoSEQ multiplex PCR assay. TCRdb provides this immuneACCESS table in a form limited to in-frame rearrangements. Some clones are lacking; in checked studies, under half of them reflect an unresolved V gene, and why the rest are absent is not known. Counted in this sample were 90,000 to 120,000 clones; around nine tenths of them appeared once. The top ten hold roughly 6.2% of the sample. The specimen comprised peripheral blood, sampled 28 days after the second AZD1222 dose. The source of these receptors is an adult who received the AZD1222 COVID-19 vaccine.

The chain carries TRBV28 and TRBJ2-7, with D unclear. This CDR3 has 11 residues. CDR1 is MDHEN and CDR2 is SYDVKM in the germline V gene. Trimming stripped 4 bases from V and 4 bases from J, with 5 bases between. The CDR3 is CASSSGYEQYF. CDR3 bases: TGTGCCAGCAGTTCTGGATACGAGCAGTACTTC.

This clone was found a few times. The chain uses TRBV5-4 and TRBJ2-1, with D tentatively TRBD2 (6 bases). Germline V lookup: CDR1 SGHNT, CDR2 YYREEE (reference sequence). V was pared by 5 bases and J by 1 base, with 13 bases between. This CDR3 has 15 amino acids. CDR3: CASSWDSGSYNEQFF. The CDR3 region has the DNA TGTGCCAGCAGTTGGGACTCTGGGTCCTACAATGAGCAGTTCTTC.

The chain carries TRBV5-4 and TRBJ2-1, with D perhaps TRBD2 (6 bases). The V gene's germline CDR1 is SGHNT and CDR2 YYREEE (reference sequence). Between the trimmed V and J ends, which lost 4 bases and 2 bases, there was a span of 13 bases. The CDR3 extends over 15 amino acids. For the CDR3, the DNA is TGTGCCAGCAGCCATTCGACTAGTCCCTACAATGAGCAGTTCTTC. Protein product: CASSHSTSPYNEQFF.

The chain employs TRBV19 and TRBJ1-5; the D gene is possibly TRBD1 (6 bases). Deletions cut 6 bases from V and 5 bases from J, with 14 bases between. The CDR3 consists of 14 residues. Germline assignment: CDR1 LNHDA and CDR2 SQIVND (reference sequence). CDR3 region: CASSPRGGDQPQHF. Written as DNA, the CDR3 is TGTGCCAGTAGCCCGAGGGGGGGAGATCAGCCCCAGCATTTT.

The sample holds a few counts of this clone. This rearrangement joins TRBV7-9 to TRBJ1-4; 8 nucleotides match TRBD1. V trimming: 7 bases; J trimming: 5 bases; junction bases outside the gene matches: 9. Per germline, CDR1 SEHNR and CDR2 FQNEAQ (reference sequence). The CDR3 is 15 amino acids. CDR3 DNA sequence: TGTGCCAGCACCCCACAGGGGGTAGTGAATGAAAAACTGTTTTTT. This encodes CASTPQGVVNEKLFF.

The chain has TRBV13 and TRBJ2-5, with D uncertain. With 1 base removed from V and 5 bases from J, the gap between germline ends came to 11 bases. From germline, CDR1 is PRHDT and CDR2 FYEKMQ (reference sequence). CDR3 length: 14 residues. CDR3 loop: CASSLAGSRETQYF. Here the CDR3 DNA reads TGTGCCAGCAGCTTAGCGGGTTCACGGGAGACCCAGTACTTC.

This clone was found once. CDR3 in amino acids: CASSPNSNTEAFF. The CDR3 nucleotides read TGTGCCAGCTCGCCTAACTCGAACACTGAAGCTTTCTTT. The chain recombines TRBV18 with TRBJ1-1, with D hard to call. The germline V and J ends were trimmed by 6 bases and 1 base, with 9 bases remaining between them. The CDR3 is 13 amino acids. CDR1 is KGHSH, CDR2 LQKENI, per germline.

The rearrangement uses TRBV7-8 and TRBJ2-4; the D gene is possibly TRBD1 (6 bases). The V end lost 1 base, the J end lost 2 bases, and 9 bases lay between the germline ends. The CDR3 consists of 15 residues. Germline loops: CDR1 SGHVS, CDR2 FQNEAQ. The CDR3 sequence is CASSLGRGTKNIQYF. The CDR3 DNA is TGTGCCAGCAGCTTAGGCAGGGGTACCAAAAACATTCAGTACTTC. The complete variable domain, with remaining parts taken from reference TRBV7-8 and TRBJ2-4, reads GAGVSQSPRYKVAKRGQDVALRCDPISGHVSLFWYQQALGQGPEFLTYFQNEAQLDKSGLPSDRFFAERPEGSVSTLKIQRTQQEDSAVYLCASSLGRGTKNIQYFGAGTRLSVL.

V and J are TRBV5-1 and TRBJ2-5, with 7 bases aligning to TRBD2. With 1 base clipped from V and 5 bases from J, the junction kept 11 bases outside the gene matches. CDR3 length: 16 residues. Germline V gives CDR1 SGHRS, CDR2 YFSETQ. Here the CDR3 reads CASSLTGETSRETQYF. The CDR3 bases are TGCGCCAGCAGCTTGACTGGGGAGACTAGCAGGGAGACCCAGTACTTC.

The count of this clone is one. The rearrangement uses TRBV7-8 and TRBJ2-1; D ambiguous. The CDR3 extends over 11 amino acids. V lost 5 bases and J lost 7, with 6 bases in between. Germline CDR1 is SGHVS and CDR2 is FQNEAQ. This chain's CDR3 is CASSGRNEQFF. CDR3 nucleotide sequence: TGTGCCAGCAGCGGACGAAATGAGCAGTTCTTC. The variable domain in full, with the rest retrieved from reference TRBV7-8 and TRBJ2-1, is GAGVSQSPRYKVAKRGQDVALRCDPISGHVSLFWYQQALGQGPEFLTYFQNEAQLDKSGLPSDRFFAERPEGSVSTLKIQRTQQEDSAVYLCASSGRNEQFFGPGTRLTVL.

This chain uses TRBV7-7 with TRBJ1-5; 7 bases fit TRBD1. Germline loops: CDR1 SSHAT, CDR2 FNYEAQ (reference sequence). Losses at the gene ends were 6 bases for V and 0 bases for J; bases not matched to a gene: 17. This CDR3 comprises 19 residues. CDR3 sequence (DNA): TGTGCCAGCAGACATCCGGGACAGCTTAATAGCGATAGCAATCAGCCCCAGCATTTT. This gives the protein CASRHPGQLNSDSNQPQHF.

By share of the sample, this clone is medium-sized. The chain links TRBV6-4 to TRBJ2-3; tentatively, D is TRBD2 (7 bases). The CDR3 contains 14 residues. CDR1 is MRHNA and CDR2 is SNTAGT in the germline V gene. V lost 0 bases and J lost 6, with 10 bases in between. This CDR3 reads CASSDSGGHDTQYF. As DNA, the CDR3 is TGTGCCAGCAGTGACTCGGGGGGGCACGATACGCAGTATTTT.

The V and J genes are TRBV30 and TRBJ1-1; possible D gene TRBD1, 5 bases. V was clipped by 3 bases and J by 1 base, with 9 bases between them. Germline assignment: CDR1 GTSNPN and CDR2 SVGIG (reference sequence). The CDR3 is 13 residues long. CDR3 coding DNA: TGTGCCTGGAGCCAAGGGGCGAACACTGAAGCTTTCTTT. Translation: CAWSQGANTEAFF. The full variable domain, rest sourced from reference TRBV30 and TRBJ1-1, is SQTIHQWPATLVQPVGSPLSLECTVEGTSNPNLYWYRQAAGRGLQLLFYSVGIGQISSEVPQNLSASRPQDRQFILSSKKLLLSDSGFYLCAWSQGANTEAFFGQGTRLTVV.

The chain has TRBV7-6 and TRBJ2-7, with D perhaps matching TRBD1 (5 bases). V was trimmed by 1 base and J by 0 bases, leaving 13 bases between them. CDR3 length equals 16 residues. The germline V gene encodes CDR1 SGHVS and CDR2 FNYEAQ. In nucleotides, the CDR3 is TGTGCCAGCAGCTTAGGAGCAGGGATCAGCTCCTACGAGCAGTACTTC. Protein product: CASSLGAGISSYEQYF.

The rearrangement joins TRBV6-2 or TRBV6-3 to TRBJ2-1, with D perhaps TRBD2 (5 bases). The V gene's germline CDR1 is MNHEY and CDR2 SVGEGT. V lost 6 bases and J 8 bases, leaving 20 bases between the germline ends. This CDR3 comprises 15 residues. The CDR3 spells CASSDYRLNRDEQFF. CDR3 bases: TGTGCCAGCAGCGACTACCGACTGAATCGGGATGAGCAGTTCTTC.

The V gene is TRBV19, the J gene TRBJ1-1; maybe TRBD1 (6 bases). Looked up from germline, CDR1 is LNHDA and CDR2 is SQIVND (reference sequence). This CDR3 region has 13 residues. V gave up 7 bases and J gave up 5 bases, with 14 bases separating them. CDR3 loop: CASKRGARTEAFF. As DNA, the CDR3 is TGTGCCAGTAAGCGGGGGGCGCGTACTGAAGCTTTCTTT.

This chain links TRBV10-2 with TRBJ2-7, with D tentatively TRBD1 (5 bases). V dropped 7 bases and J dropped 1 base, with 8 bases sitting between them. This CDR3 region has 12 residues. Looked up from germline, CDR1 is WSHSY and CDR2 is SAAADI. The CDR3 reads CASIGQSYEQYF. CDR3 DNA: TGCGCCAGCATTGGACAATCCTACGAGCAGTACTTC.

The chain links TRBV12-5 to TRBJ2-7, with TRBD1 matching 9 bases. This CDR3 comprises 18 residues. V trimming: 0 bases; J trimming: 1 base; junction bases outside the gene matches: 10. Germline-derived CDR1 and CDR2 are LGHNT and FRNRAP. The CDR3 DNA follows: TGTGCTAGTGGTTTGGTATACCTCGGGACAGGGAATTCCTACGAGCAGTACTTC. Protein sequence: CASGLVYLGTGNSYEQYF.

V and J are TRBV7-2 and TRBJ2-5; tentative D call: TRBD1 (7 bases). Trimming pared 7 bases from V and 2 bases from J, leaving 17 bases between. This CDR3 comprises 15 residues. From germline, CDR1 is SGHTA and CDR2 FQGNSA. CDR3 sequence reads: CASTFLQGRQETQYF. CDR3 in DNA: TGTGCCAGCACATTCCTACAGGGGAGGCAAGAGACCCAGTACTTC.

The rearrangement joins TRBV2 to TRBJ2-4, with TRBD2 matching over 11 bases. The CDR3 loop spans 18 amino acids. The germline V gene has CDR1 SNHLY and CDR2 FYNNEI. The V and J ends lost 6 bases and 0 bases, in that order; junction bases with no gene match: 10. The CDR3 loop reads CASSAGTSGSLAKNIQYF. In DNA form, the CDR3 reads TGTGCCAGCAGCGCCGGGACTAGCGGATCTCTAGCCAAAAACATTCAGTACTTC.

The V gene is TRBV9, the J gene TRBJ1-1; a possible D gene is TRBD1 (6 bases). The V end lost 0 bases, the J end lost 4 bases, and 13 bases lay between the germline ends. The CDR3 is made up of 15 amino acids. CDR1 and CDR2 (germline): SGDLS, YYNGEE. In DNA, the CDR3 is TGTGCCAGCAGCGTAGTCCAGGGGACGGCCACTGAAGCTTTCTTT. Protein sequence: CASSVVQGTATEAFF.

This sequence joins TRBV2 and TRBJ2-7, with D tentatively TRBD2 (5 bases). The germline CDR1 and CDR2 sequences are SNHLY and FYNNEI. The CDR3 contains 12 residues. V was pared by 6 bases and J by 3 bases, with 9 bases between. The CDR3 DNA follows: TGTGCCAGCAGCCCTCGGGGCTACGAGCAGTACTTC. Protein sequence: CASSPRGYEQYF. Looking up the rest from reference TRBV2 and TRBJ2-7 gives the full variable domain: EPEVTQTPSHQVTQMGQEVILRCVPISNHLYFYWYRQILGQKVEFLVSFYNNEISEKSEIFDDQFSVERPDGSNFTLKIRSTKLEDSAMYFCASSPRGYEQYFGPGTRLTVT.